A single sample is the source of the 9 T cell receptor beta chains below, sequenced in a study of molecular identifiers for immune sequencing clone quantification. Using its own MiXCR run on the PCR reads, TCRdb lists one record per CDR3 protein. The sample includes hundreds of thousands of distinct CDR3 sequences, around 25% seen only once; the top ten take roughly 0.83%. Sequencing input: naive CD8+ T cells from blood, with Jurkat cell RNA spiked in. Subset described: FACS-sorted CD8+CD4-CCR7+CD45RA+ naive T cells. The receptors were sampled from a human donor in good health. Some libraries in this study had Jurkat cell RNA spiked in.

This clonotype was detected many times. The chain joins TRBV6-5 to TRBJ1-4; D perhaps matches TRBD1 (5 bases). This CDR3 comprises 15 residues. The germline V gene encodes CDR1 MNHEY and CDR2 SVGAGI. V lost 5 bases and J 0 bases, leaving 10 bases between the germline ends. CDR3 DNA sequence: TGTGCCAGCAGTCCAGACAGCGCAACTAATGAAAAACTGTTTTTT. It is translated as CASSPDSATNEKLFF.

Points on this clonotype: It is likely a read error, because the conserved phenylalanine at the end of the CDR3 is missing. The chain recombines TRBV10-3 with TRBJ2-4; D possibly matches TRBD1 or TRBD2 (5 bases each). Trimming cost V 10 bases and J 1 base, with 14 bases left between them. This CDR3 comprises 14 residues. The germline V gene has CDR1 ENHRY and CDR2 SYGVKD. This CDR3 is CATAPEGAKNIQYL. CDR3 bases: TGTGCCACAGCTCCCGAGGGGGCCAAAAACATTCAGTACCTC.

This clonotype was seen only once. This sequence may be a read error, since a much larger clone differs from it by one base. The V gene is TRBV4-3, the J gene TRBJ2-3; D not certain. V was pared by 3 bases and J by 2 bases, with 18 bases between. The CDR3 has 17 residues. Germline V gene sequence: CDR1 LGHNA, CDR2 YSLEER. The CDR3 here is CASSQPGPQTATDTQYF. CDR3 bases: TGCGCCAGCAGCCAGCCCGGGCCCCAGACCGCCACAGATACGCAGTATTTT.

At least ten counts were recorded for this clonotype. J is TRBJ2-7 and V is TRBV20-1, with D unclear. The CDR3 is 13 amino acids. Deletions cut 1 base from V and 1 base from J, with 8 bases between. Germline V CDR1 and CDR2: DFQATT, SNEGSKA (reference sequence). The CDR3 protein is CSARGLNSYEQYF. CDR3 nucleotide sequence: TGCAGTGCTAGAGGACTGAATTCCTACGAGCAGTACTTC.

This clonotype showed up many times. The rearrangement uses TRBV28 and TRBJ1-5, with TRBD1 identical over 8 bases. This CDR3 contains 17 residues. V dropped 10 bases and J dropped 8; count of bases not matched to a gene: 22. Looked up from germline, CDR1 is MDHEN and CDR2 is SYDVKM. CDR3: CATRGFLPGQAPEPQHF. The CDR3 bases are TGTGCCACCCGGGGATTTTTACCGGGACAGGCCCCGGAGCCCCAGCATTTT.

This clonotype was seen once. This sequence may be a read error, since a much larger clone differs from it by one base. The CDR3 protein is CAGSYLGQAEAFF. CDR3 bases: TGTGCCGGCAGCTATTTAGGGCAGGCGGAAGCTTTCTTT. This sequence joins TRBV28 and TRBJ1-1; D gene uncertain. The CDR3 totals 13 residues. CDR1 and CDR2 (germline): MDHEN, SYDVKM.

Concerning this clonotype itself: This could be a read error, since a much larger clone is one nucleotide away. J is TRBJ2-7 and V is TRBV2; the D gene is possibly TRBD2 (5 bases). CDR3 length: 15 amino acids. CDR1 is SNHLY and CDR2 is FYNNEI in the germline V gene. Written as DNA, the CDR3 is TGTGCCAGCAGAGAAGGACTGGGCCCCTCCTACGAGCAGTACTTC. Its translation is CASREGLGPSYEQYF.

As to this clonotype: This may be a read error: a much more frequent sequence differs by one nucleotide. The chain has TRBV27 and TRBJ1-1, with 7 bases lining up with TRBD1. The germline CDR1 and CDR2 sequences are MNHEY and SMNVEV (reference sequence). The CDR3 extends over 14 amino acids. CDR3 nucleotides: TGTGCCAGCAGTGACGCGGACAGGTCGGCTGAAGTTTTCTTT. Its protein is CASSDADRSAEVFF.

In this sample, this clonotype turned up many times. The chain employs TRBV29-1 and TRBJ1-2; TRBD1 might be the D (5 bases). The CDR3 covers 14 residues. Germline assignment: CDR1 SQVTM and CDR2 ANQGSEA. The ends were cut back, 2 bases at V and 3 bases at J, with 13 bases in the middle. The DNA for the CDR3 is TGCAGCGTTGAACCTAGTGGGGCCTACTATGGCTACACCTTC. Translation: CSVEPSGAYYGYTF. Full variable domain (rest looked up from reference TRBV29-1 and TRBJ1-2): SAVISQKPSRDICQRGTSLTIQCQVDSQVTMMFWYRQQPGQSLTLIATANQGSEATYESGFVIDKFPISRPNLTFSTLTVSNMSPEDSSIYLCSVEPSGAYYGYTFGSGTRLTVV.